Presented here are 3 T cell receptor beta chains from one specimen sequenced in a study of glioma-infiltrating T cells. Amplification of TCR alpha and beta CDR3 regions from RNA used iRepertoire nested multiplex PCR. Each CDR3 protein is one row after TCRdb ran MiXCR on the multiplex PCR reads. The sample has more than 95,000 distinct CDR3 sequences, approximately 23% seen once. The sequenced material came from glioma tissue, nonneoplastic brain tissue, or PBMCs (not recorded which). These receptors were taken from a human donor with low-grade glioma or glioblastoma, undergoing nonglioma brain surgery, or in good health (not recorded which).

This clonotype was recorded many times. The V and J genes are TRBV4-3 and TRBJ2-1; 13 bases are a match to TRBD2. Trimming took 1 base from V and 4 from J; bases not matched to a gene: 1. Germline V CDR1 and CDR2: LGHNA, YSLEER. The CDR3 covers 16 residues. DNA of the CDR3: TGCGCCAGCAGCCAAGGACTAGCGGGAGGTTACAATGAGCAGTTCTTC. The encoded protein is CASSQGLAGGYNEQFF.

The rearrangement links TRBV20-1 to TRBJ2-3; 12 bases are shared with TRBD2. V shed 3 bases, J shed 0 bases, and the junction held 10 bases outside the gene matches. The CDR3 extends over 18 amino acids. Germline lookup yields CDR1 DFQATT and CDR2 SNEGSKA (reference sequence). CDR3 DNA: TGCAGTGCTAGGCCTAGCGGGAGGGAGAGGGCTAGCACAGATACGCAGTATTTT. Protein product: CSARPSGRERASTDTQYF.

In regard to this clonotype: The CDR3 does not close with the conserved phenylalanine or tryptophan, likely indicating a read error. The genes are TRBV29-1 and TRBJ1-3; tentative D call: TRBD1 (5 bases). The CDR3 extends over 12 amino acids. Germline CDR1 SQVTM, CDR2 ANQGSEA. Trimming left V 6 bases short and J 4 bases short, with 10 bases between. CDR3 sequence: CSVPGGGNTIYC. In nucleotides, the CDR3 is TGCAGCGTCCCCGGGGGAGGAAACACCATATATTGT.